This entry concerns a single TCR beta chain. Antigen: not known. TCRdb re-called the 5' RACE reads with MiXCR, one entry per CDR3 protein. The table records roughly 400,000 distinct CDR3 sequences, roughly 15% of them present only once. This sample is drawn from a study of T-cell memory formation after mild COVID-19. Germline CDR1 KGHSH, CDR2 LQKENI. CDR3 length: 13 amino acids. V lost 4 bases and J 3 bases, leaving 10 bases between the germline ends. Points from the study as a whole: The finding that pre-infection memory included some responding clones suggested that cross-reactive memory joined. Clones contracting over day 15 to 85 were CD4/CD8 balanced, with later expanders leaning CD4+. Clones that contracted clustered mainly in CM and EM if CD4+ and in EMRA if CD8+.

V and J are TRBV18 and TRBJ2-7; unclear D gene. The sequenced sample was PBMCs or a T cell subset sorted from them (not recorded which). The receptor was derived from a man aged 18 to 29 who had mild COVID-19 (a few samples of this study predate the infection). Cell type and time point are not known. In DNA, the CDR3 is TGTGCCAGCTCACAGAGTCCCTTCTACGAGCAGTACTTC. It yields the protein CASSQSPFYEQYF.